The 23 T cell receptor beta chains below come from one sample, sequenced in a study of cytomegalovirus exposure and HLA in healthy donors. Researchers ran the PCR with 60 Vbeta and 13 Jbeta primers. Method: immunoSEQ multiplex PCR; TCRdb's copy keeps in-frame clones and lacks some. The sample contains some 110,000 clones, about three quarters of which appear only once. The sample comprised PBMCs. The receptors stem from a male donor in good health and CMV-seronegative.

CDR3 DNA sequence: TGCAGCGTTGAAGGGGGCGACTGGTATGGCTACACCTTC. It translates to CSVEGGDWYGYTF. The chain joins TRBV29-1 to TRBJ1-2; maybe TRBD1 (5 bases). CDR1 and CDR2 (germline): SQVTM, ANQGSEA. Trimming cost V 1 base and J 5 bases, with 11 bases left between them. The CDR3 contains 13 residues.

The genes are TRBV5-1 and TRBJ1-2; 7 bases align to TRBD1. The CDR3 loop spans 14 amino acids. CDR1 and CDR2 (germline): SGHRS, YFSETQ. The junction had 6 bases not matched to a gene; V was cut back by 0 bases and J by 7 bases. The CDR3 sequence: CASSLEGAYSGYTF. CDR3 nucleotide sequence: TGCGCCAGCAGCTTGGAGGGGGCCTATAGTGGCTACACCTTC.

The chain carries TRBV5-4 and TRBJ2-5; D not resolved. This CDR3 is built from 18 residues. V was clipped by 1 base and J by 4 bases, with 23 bases between them. Germline V gene sequence: CDR1 SGHNT, CDR2 YYREEE (reference sequence). This CDR3 is CASSLLRLVQVSVETQYF. In DNA form, the CDR3 reads TGTGCCAGCAGCTTGTTGCGGCTAGTACAAGTTTCGGTAGAGACCCAGTACTTC.

Regarding this clone: The junction departs from germline at one end; a sequencing error may be responsible. The DNA for the CDR3 is TGTTCCAGCAGCTCTTTACAGGGGCTGAACACTGAAGCTTTCTTT. Translating gives CSSSSLQGLNTEAFF. The V gene is TRBV7-9, the J gene TRBJ1-1, with 7 positions matching TRBD1. The V gene's germline CDR1 is SEHNR and CDR2 FQNEAQ (reference sequence). The length of the CDR3 is 15 residues. The variable domain in full, completed from reference TRBV7-9 and TRBJ1-1, reads DTGVSQNPRHKITKRGQNVTFRCDPISEHNRLYWYRQTLGQGPEFLTYFQNEAQLEKSRLLSDRFSAERPKGSFSTLEIQRTEQGDSAMYLCSSSSLQGLNTEAFFGQGTRLTVV.

The chain recombines TRBV7-3 with TRBJ2-7, with 8 bases lining up with TRBD2. The length of the CDR3 is 15 residues. The V gene's germline CDR1 is SGHTA and CDR2 FQGTGA. Germline trimming cut 4 bases from V and 4 bases from J; bases unmatched to any gene: 9. The DNA of the CDR3 is TGTGCCAGCAGCTCCTCCGGGGGGGGCGGGTACGAGCAGTACTTC. Protein product: CASSSSGGGGYEQYF.

V is TRBV5-6 and J is TRBJ2-1, with 8 positions matching TRBD2. Trimming took 4 bases from V and 4 from J; bases not matched to a gene: 10. In germline, CDR1 is SGHDT, CDR2 YYEEEE. The CDR3 totals 16 residues. The CDR3 protein is CASSTATSGLYNEQFF. In nucleotides, the CDR3 is TGTGCCAGCAGCACCGCTACTAGCGGACTTTACAATGAGCAGTTCTTC.

This chain links TRBV7-9 with TRBJ1-2; TRBD1 agrees at 7 bases. Germline assignment: CDR1 SEHNR and CDR2 FQNEAQ (reference sequence). Trimming at V came to 5 bases and at J to 7 bases, leaving 10 bases not matched to a gene. The CDR3 runs 14 residues. The CDR3 coding sequence is TGTGCCAGCAGCATAGACAGGGCTCGGGGTGGCTACACCTTC. Translation gives CASSIDRARGGYTF.

This clone was observed a handful of times. This chain links TRBV28 with TRBJ2-5; TRBD1 matches 7 bases. The CDR3 sequence is 14 residues long. V shed 3 bases, J shed 2 bases, and the junction held 3 bases outside the gene matches. From germline, CDR1 is MDHEN and CDR2 SYDVKM. The CDR3 loop reads CASSFRQGQETQYF. CDR3 nucleotide sequence: TGTGCCAGCAGTTTTAGACAGGGACAAGAGACCCAGTACTTC.

This rearrangement joins TRBV9 to TRBJ2-1, with 7 bases fitting TRBD2. The CDR3 extends over 15 amino acids. The V gene end was trimmed by 4 bases and the J gene end by 2 bases; junction bases not matched to a gene: 6. In germline, CDR1 is SGDLS, CDR2 YYNGEE. CDR3 coding DNA: TGTGCCAGCAGCCCATGGGAGGGAACCTACAATGAGCAGTTCTTC. Its translation: CASSPWEGTYNEQFF.

The V gene is TRBV9, the J gene TRBJ2-7; 9 positions match TRBD2. The germline gives CDR1 SGDLS, CDR2 YYNGEE. V lost 3 bases and J lost 5; bases outside the gene matches: 6. The CDR3 is 14 residues long. The CDR3 DNA reads as TGTGCCAGCAGCGCGGCTAGCGGGAACCACGAGCAGTACTTC. Translated: CASSAASGNHEQYF.

The chain recombines TRBV2 with TRBJ1-2, with D possibly being TRBD1 (6 bases). The CDR3 is 14 amino acids. The V gene's germline CDR1 is SNHLY and CDR2 FYNNEI. V lost 7 bases and J 2 bases, leaving 14 bases between the germline ends. The CDR3 is CASTRTAVNYGYTF. CDR3 sequence (DNA): TGTGCCAGCACCAGGACAGCCGTCAACTATGGCTACACCTTC.

The chain recombines TRBV7-2 with TRBJ1-3; D ambiguous. Germline CDR1 and CDR2: SGHTA and FQGNSA. The CDR3 is made up of 12 amino acids. The V gene lost 0 bases and the J gene lost 8 bases, with 5 bases spanning the gap. DNA of the CDR3: TGTGCCAGCAGCTTAGCGGCCGACACCATATATTTT. It translates to CASSLAADTIYF.

CDR3 amino acids: CASSIEGRGNNEQFF. The CDR3 nucleotides are TGTGCCAGTAGTATAGAGGGCAGGGGGAACAATGAGCAGTTCTTC. The chain couples TRBV19 to TRBJ2-1, with 7 bases lining up with TRBD1. This CDR3 is built from 15 residues. In germline, CDR1 is LNHDA, CDR2 SQIVND (reference sequence). The junction had 4 bases not matched to a gene; V was cut back by 0 bases and J by 5 bases.

This clone was seen at least ten times. The chain combines TRBV2 with TRBJ1-5; 9 bases fit TRBD1. The CDR3 covers 14 residues. V was pared by 6 bases and J by 4 bases, with 4 bases of the junction left unmatched. Looked up from germline, CDR1 is SNHLY and CDR2 is FYNNEI. DNA for the CDR3: TGTGCCAGCAGCCCCGGGACAGGGAATCAGCCCCAGCATTTT. The encoded protein is CASSPGTGNQPQHF.

The V call is TRBV2, the J call TRBJ2-1; possibly TRBD1 for D (5 bases). The germline V gene encodes CDR1 SNHLY and CDR2 FYNNEI. The length of the CDR3 is 13 residues. Trimming stripped 0 bases from V and 9 bases from J, with 9 bases between. The DNA for the CDR3 is TGTGCCAGCAGTGAAGCGGCCAGGGTTGAGCAGTTCTTC. Translating it yields CASSEAARVEQFF.

V and J are TRBV6-8 and TRBJ1-2; 9 bases line up with TRBD1. This CDR3 has 17 residues. Germline CDR1 MNHGY, CDR2 SAAAGT. The ends lost 6 bases at V and 4 bases at J; junction bases unmatched: 15. The CDR3 coding sequence is TGTGCCAGCAGAACCAGTGCCCCCGGGACAGGGTTCTATGGCTACACCTTC. Its protein product is CASRTSAPGTGFYGYTF.

The genes are TRBV5-1 and TRBJ2-4; a weak D match, TRBD1 (6 bases). This CDR3 region has 19 residues. The V gene's germline CDR1 is SGHRS and CDR2 YFSETQ. V was cut by 0 bases and J by 0 bases, with 19 bases left in between. The CDR3 sequence is CASSLGQGSFLIAKNIQYF. The CDR3 coding sequence is TGCGCCAGCAGCTTGGGTCAGGGGTCCTTTCTTATAGCCAAAAACATTCAGTACTTC.

This rearrangement joins TRBV4-1 to TRBJ2-3, with 14 bases identical to TRBD2. The CDR3 runs 16 residues. V gave up 2 bases and J gave up 8 bases; unmatched junction bases: 6. CDR1 is MGHRA, CDR2 YSYEKL, per germline. The CDR3 nucleotides are TGCGCCAGCAGCCAATCATGGACTAGCGGGAGGTTTACGCAGTATTTT. It codes for CASSQSWTSGRFTQYF.

The chain carries TRBV27 and TRBJ1-2, with D possibly being TRBD1 (6 bases). Looked up from germline, CDR1 is MNHEY and CDR2 is SMNVEV (reference sequence). V was trimmed by 3 bases and J by 7 bases, leaving 18 bases between them. The CDR3 covers 15 residues. CDR3 nucleotides: TGTGCCAGCAGTTTGGCCAGCGGGGGGCGTATTGGCTACACCTTC. This gives the protein CASSLASGGRIGYTF.

The V and J genes are TRBV9 and TRBJ2-3; 10 bases agree with TRBD2. The CDR3 contains 15 residues. V trimming: 2 bases; J trimming: 3 bases; junction bases outside the gene matches: 3. Germline CDR1 and CDR2: SGDLS and YYNGEE. As DNA, the CDR3 is TGTGCCAGCAGCGTCTCTAGCGGGAGAACAGATACGCAGTATTTT. Its protein is CASSVSSGRTDTQYF.

The V gene is TRBV30, the J gene TRBJ1-2; 9 nucleotides align to TRBD1. CDR1 is GTSNPN and CDR2 is SVGIG in the germline V gene (reference sequence). The CDR3 consists of 13 residues. The trim removed 2 bases at V and 7 bases at J, leaving 5 bases unmatched. CDR3 sequence (DNA): TGTGCCTGGAGTTCCTACAGGGGGCTTGGCTACACCTTC. This sequence encodes CAWSSYRGLGYTF. The entire variable domain, with the rest obtained from reference TRBV30 and TRBJ1-2, is as follows: SQTIHQWPATLVQPVGSPLSLECTVEGTSNPNLYWYRQAAGRGLQLLFYSVGIGQISSEVPQNLSASRPQDRQFILSSKKLLLSDSGFYLCAWSSYRGLGYTFGSGTRLTVV.

As DNA, the CDR3 is TGTGCCAGCAGCGAGGGACTGTGGGACACAGATACGCAGTATTTT. Its translation: CASSEGLWDTDTQYF. V usage is TRBV7-3 and J usage is TRBJ2-3; D is possibly TRBD2 (6 bases). The V end lost 5 bases, the J end lost 2 bases, and 14 bases lay between the germline ends. Germline-derived CDR1 and CDR2 are SGHTA and FQGTGA. This CDR3 is 15 amino acids long.

The chain is built from TRBV5-4 and TRBJ1-4, with 7 bases identical to TRBD1. Germline CDR1 and CDR2: SGHNT and YYREEE (reference sequence). After removal of 4 bases from V and 2 bases from J, the junction contained 8 bases not matched to a gene. The CDR3 has 16 amino acids. CDR3 residues: CASSSFQGQTNEKLFF. CDR3 sequence (DNA): TGTGCCAGCAGCAGCTTTCAGGGACAGACTAATGAAAAACTGTTTTTT. The full variable domain, completed using reference TRBV5-4 and TRBJ1-4, is ETGVTQSPTHLIKTRGQQVTLRCSSQSGHNTVSWYQQALGQGPQFIFQYYREEENGRGNFPPRFSGLQFPNYSSELNVNALELDDSALYLCASSSFQGQTNEKLFFGSGTQLSVL.